The 8 T cell receptor beta chains below all came from one sample that was sequenced in a study of T-cell memory formation after mild COVID-19. MiXCR, run by TCRdb on the 5' RACE reads, gives a single entry per CDR3 protein. The sample records 80,000 to 95,000 distinct CDR3 sequences, around a quarter being singletons. Sequenced sample: PBMCs or a T cell subset sorted from them (not recorded which). These receptors were obtained from a man aged 18-30 years who had mild COVID-19 (a few samples of this study predate the infection). Cell type and time point are not known.

This clonotype was recorded at least ten times. The gene calls are TRBV7-2 and TRBJ2-3, with D unclear. Looked up from germline, CDR1 is SGHTA and CDR2 is FQGNSA. The ends were cut back, 4 bases at V and 4 bases at J, with 12 bases in the middle. This CDR3 has 14 amino acids. The CDR3 bases are TGTGCCAGCAGCTACAAGGGTTTTGCAGATACGCAGTATTTT. Translated: CASSYKGFADTQYF.

This clonotype has just a few counts. The chain carries TRBV7-9 and TRBJ1-2, with 8 bases fitting TRBD1. In germline, CDR1 is SEHNR, CDR2 FQNEAQ (reference sequence). This CDR3 is 14 amino acids long. The ends lost 5 bases at V and 8 bases at J; junction bases unmatched: 10. This CDR3 is CASSGQLGQEGYTF. CDR3 DNA: TGTGCCAGCAGCGGCCAGTTGGGACAGGAAGGCTACACCTTC. Combining the CDR3 with reference TRBV7-9 and TRBJ1-2 gives the whole variable domain DTGVSQNPRHKITKRGQNVTFRCDPISEHNRLYWYRQTLGQGPEFLTYFQNEAQLEKSRLLSDRFSAERPKGSFSTLEIQRTEQGDSAMYLCASSGQLGQEGYTFGSGTRLTVV.

The chain has TRBV4-1 and TRBJ2-1; 15 nucleotides match TRBD2. The CDR3 consists of 15 residues. CDR1 and CDR2 from the germline V gene are MGHRA and YSYEKL. The trim removed 5 bases at V and 10 bases at J, leaving 6 bases unmatched. CDR3 nucleotide sequence: TGCGCCAGCAGCTGGACTAGCGGGGGGGCTGGGGAGCAGTTCTTC. Protein sequence: CASSWTSGGAGEQFF.

The genes are TRBV7-3 and TRBJ2-1; D unclear. Trimming stripped 4 bases from V and 7 bases from J, with 11 bases between. In germline, CDR1 is SGHTA, CDR2 FQGTGA. This CDR3 has 13 residues. The CDR3 region has the DNA TGTGCCAGCAGCTCCGGAGCCGTTAATGAGCAGTTCTTC. Residues: CASSSGAVNEQFF.

DNA of the CDR3: TGCGCCAGCAGCTCCGGGACTAGCGGGTTCGCTGGCACAGATACGCAGTATTTT. Protein sequence: CASSSGTSGFAGTDTQYF. The rearrangement links TRBV5-1 to TRBJ2-3; 12 positions match TRBD2. The CDR3 runs to 18 residues. V gave up 3 bases and J gave up 1 base; unmatched junction bases: 9. Germline CDR1 and CDR2: SGHRS and YFSETQ.

The table lists this clonotype with many counts. This chain joins TRBV4-2 and TRBJ2-1; 11 bases are shared with TRBD2. This CDR3 is 16 amino acids long. Germline CDR1 LGHNA, CDR2 YNFKEQ. With 0 bases clipped from V and 3 bases from J, the junction kept 1 base outside the gene matches. The CDR3 region has the DNA TGTGCCAGCAGCCAAGATGGGACTAGCGGCTACAATGAGCAGTTCTTC. Its protein is CASSQDGTSGYNEQFF.

This clonotype was counted only a few times. The genes are TRBV5-1 and TRBJ1-1, with TRBD1 matching 7 bases. V lost 2 bases, J lost 1 base, and 11 bases stayed unmatched. Germline CDR1 reads SGHRS; CDR2 reads YFSETQ. The CDR3 runs 17 residues. CDR3 loop: CASSFVPSGQSNTEAFF. CDR3 nucleotides: TGCGCCAGCAGCTTTGTCCCCTCGGGACAGTCGAACACTGAAGCTTTCTTT. The full variable domain, its missing parts supplied by reference TRBV5-1 and TRBJ1-1, is KAGVTQTPRYLIKTRGQQVTLSCSPISGHRSVSWYQQTPGQGLQFLFEYFSETQRNKGNFPGRFSGRQFSNSRSEMNVSTLELGDSALYLCASSFVPSGQSNTEAFFGQGTRLTVV.

This rearrangement joins TRBV4-1 to TRBJ2-3; D is perhaps TRBD1 or TRBD2 (6 bases each). The V and J ends lost 4 bases and 4 bases respectively, with 21 bases between them. The CDR3 runs to 17 residues. Per the germline V gene, CDR1 is MGHRA and CDR2 is YSYEKL. CDR3 sequence: CASSRRGFGGLADTQYF. The DNA for the CDR3 is TGCGCCAGCAGCCGAAGAGGATTCGGGGGCTTGGCAGATACGCAGTATTTT.